The 6 T cell receptor beta chains below all came from one sample that was sequenced in a study of T cell changes during pregnancy in multiple sclerosis. The method was immunoSEQ multiplex PCR; TCRdb's version includes in-frame clones alone and lacks a portion of them. The sample carries 95,000 to 100,000 clones, about 91% recorded once. Sequencing used peripheral blood, obtained in the second trimester of pregnancy. These receptors were taken from a female donor with multiple sclerosis, enrolled in a pregnancy study.

The chain employs TRBV7-6 and TRBJ2-2; possible D gene TRBD2, 5 bases. This CDR3 comprises 14 residues. Germline lookup yields CDR1 SGHVS and CDR2 FNYEAQ. V was pared by 0 bases and J by 3 bases, with 5 bases between. The CDR3 loop is CASSLAGDTGELFF. The CDR3 region has the DNA TGTGCCAGCAGCTTAGCGGGAGACACCGGGGAGCTGTTTTTT.

The gene calls are TRBV6-6 and TRBJ1-3; possible D gene TRBD1, 5 bases. Trimming shortened V by 4 bases and J by 4 bases, and 8 bases separated the two germline ends. The V gene's germline CDR1 is MNHNY and CDR2 SVGAGI (reference sequence). The CDR3 totals 13 residues. The CDR3: CASSSDRGNTIYF. CDR3 sequence (DNA): TGTGCCAGCAGTTCTGACAGAGGAAACACCATATATTTT.

With regard to this clone: Other DNA sequences from this sample encode an identical CDR3 as well. The chain is built from TRBV7-2 and TRBJ2-3, with D perhaps TRBD2 (6 bases). Germline V gives CDR1 SGHTA, CDR2 FQGNSA. Trimming removed 1 base at V and 4 bases at J, with 9 bases between. There are 14 residues in the CDR3. The CDR3 DNA is TGTGCCAGCAGCTTAGACGGGAGCGCAGATACGCAGTATTTT. It codes for CASSLDGSADTQYF.

This clone was picked up one time. V gene TRBV28 combines with J gene TRBJ2-7; a weak D match, TRBD2 (5 bases). CDR3 length: 14 amino acids. V lost 4 bases and J lost 0, with 10 bases in between. Germline V gene data show CDR1 as MDHEN and CDR2 as SYDVKM. The DNA for the CDR3 is TGTGCCAGCAGTTCCGGTGGGAGCTCCTACGAGCAGTACTTC. It yields the protein CASSSGGSSYEQYF.

J is TRBJ2-7 and V is TRBV6-5, with 7 nucleotides matching TRBD2. This CDR3 has 14 amino acids. Germline V CDR1 and CDR2: MNHEY, SVGAGI. V lost 7 bases, J lost 4 bases, and 10 bases stayed unmatched. The CDR3 reads CASKKRLAAYEQYF. DNA of the CDR3: TGTGCCAGCAAAAAGAGACTAGCCGCTTACGAGCAGTACTTC.

The rearrangement uses TRBV7-9 and TRBJ2-7, with TRBD2 as a possible D gene (6 bases). The length of the CDR3 is 12 residues. Trimming pared 1 base from V and 7 bases from J, leaving 8 bases between. The germline V gene has CDR1 SEHNR and CDR2 FQNEAQ (reference sequence). CDR3 loop: CASSLGGVEQYF. In nucleotides, the CDR3 is TGTGCCAGCAGCTTAGGGGGGGTTGAGCAGTACTTC.